What follows is one TCR beta chain and its context. This clone occurred once. What this receptor recognizes is not known. No quality values exist for individual bases; no much larger clone is one base distant. This entry comes from a study of shared clonotypes between healthy human individuals (TCRdb year 2020). Concerning the study at large: The cohort included three men and a couple of women between 18 and 49 years of age. For each donor, CD4 naive and CD4 memory were each run on three plates, CD8 naive on two plates, and CD8 memory on one plate. To estimate repertoire size and how much clonotypes are shared between individuals, the study performed deep sequencing of blood TCR repertoires from 4 to 6 healthy adults. To increase sequencing depth and limit assay-specific biases, TCR repertoire library preparation and sequencing were carried out by different laboratories using diverse techniques. Each donor's leukapheresis produced roughly between roughly 0.85 and 9 billion PBMCs. Broad study findings and their caveats: Only blood was sampled, and tissue TCR repertoires likely differ from those in blood. The small number of donors limited the genetic and exposure-history diversity represented. Pairwise subsampling indicated that sequencing depth was expected to affect the degree of clonotype sharing among donors. Compared with non-shared clonotypes, the clonotypes found in all four sorted-subset donors had higher generation probabilities. Incomplete sequencing was indicated by rarefaction of sorted-subset datasets, despite the large sequencing depth. Naive subsets generally had larger estimated clonotype richness than memory subsets. Sharing across four donors was observed for 4.5% to 6.5% of naive CD4, under 4% of naive CD8, about 2.3% of memory CD4, and about 0.39% of memory CD8 clonotypes.

Using the deep immunoSEQ assay, multiplex PCR amplified TCR CDR3 regions from genomic DNA. Genomic DNA extracted from each cell subset was distributed evenly over all wells of several immunoSEQ 96-well plates, and each plate served as one replicate. For sorted subsets, around 0.2 ug of genomic DNA, equivalent to around 30,000 T cell genomes, went into each replicate PCR. The purified libraries were quantified using a Qubit 3.0 fluorometer, sized with a Bioanalyzer 2100, and then quantified again using the KAPA Library Quantification kit. Each immunoSEQ 96-well plate was sequenced on its own single-read 150-cycle Illumina NextSeq 550 flow cell. The authors' analysis ran thus. Because the immunoSEQ output included only junctional sequences and no quality scores, the filtering could not be the same as the filtering used for full-length reads. Sequences were annotated with PyIR, a Python wrapper for IgBLAST v1.9, using IMGT germline references to assign V/J genes and CDR3. Reads with weak V/J assignments (E-value above 1e-6), missing CDR3, stop codons, out-of-frame junctions, or ambiguous translated residues were removed. V3J clonotypes were defined by identical inferred V gene, J gene, and CDR3 amino acid sequence. Percentage overlap between repertoires was calculated by dividing the number of shared unique clonotypes by the size of the smaller repertoire. Repertoire richness was assessed with RTK rarefaction, the Chao1 estimator, and Recon v2.1 estimates of unobserved clonotypes. Generation probabilities were computed with OLGA for all TCRbeta clonotypes obtained by the gDNA method from several donors. TCRdb limited this immuneACCESS table to in-frame rearrangements with V and J called. A share of clones is missing; checked studies link under half to unresolved V genes, and the rest is unexplained. V and J calls and clone size come straight from that table; D and trimming were deduced from the DNA. In this sample the table shows about 1.5 million clones, around 97% of which occur a single time. Of the sample, roughly 1.2% falls within the top ten clones.

Between the V and J ends, shortened by 4 bases and 7 bases respectively, the junction contains 14 bases. From the germline V gene, CDR1 is SNHLY and CDR2 is FYNNEI. The CDR3 runs 14 amino acids, cysteine and phenylalanine included. Only the CDR3 region is kept as DNA, spanning 42 bases read in frame from base 1. Healthy HIV-negative adults with no recently reported acute infections or vaccinations were included as donors. Every donor was a Caucasian adult residing in Nashville, Tennessee, USA. CD4+ T cells were enriched by magnetic negative selection, after which naive cells were positively selected on CD45RA and the negative fraction was taken as the memory subset. Blood was collected by leukapheresis, and PBMCs were isolated by Ficoll-Histopaque density gradient centrifugation and then cryopreserved in liquid nitrogen vapor phase. Analytical flow cytometry was used to check the purity and quantity of each magnetically sorted T cell population. Genomic DNA was isolated from each sorted fraction and quantified by UV absorbance on a Nanodrop 2000c.

Sequenced: naive CD4+ T cells sorted from blood. The cell subset or site label, as the study defines it: CD45RA+ positively selected. Recombination linked TRBV2 to TRBJ1-5; tentative D gene TRBD1, with 5 bases matching. The sequence came from a man younger than 40 in good health. In nucleotide form, the sequence is TGTGCCAGCAGTGGGGGCAGGGAGGGACAGCCCCAGCATTTT. Translation gives CASSGGREGQPQHF.